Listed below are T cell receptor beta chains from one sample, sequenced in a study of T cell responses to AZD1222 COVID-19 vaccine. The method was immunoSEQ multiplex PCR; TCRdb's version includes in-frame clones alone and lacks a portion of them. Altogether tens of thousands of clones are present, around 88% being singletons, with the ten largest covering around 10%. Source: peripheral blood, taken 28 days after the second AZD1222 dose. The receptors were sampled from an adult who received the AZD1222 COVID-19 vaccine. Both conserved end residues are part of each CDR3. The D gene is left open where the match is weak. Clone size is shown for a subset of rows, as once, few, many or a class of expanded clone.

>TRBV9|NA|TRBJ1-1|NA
CASSAGQNTEAFF
TGTGCCAGCAGCGCGGGGCAAAACACTGAAGCTTTCTTT
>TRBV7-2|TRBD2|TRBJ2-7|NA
CASSSRLAGYYEQYF
TGTGCCAGCAGCTCGCGACTAGCGGGTTATTACGAGCAGTACTTC
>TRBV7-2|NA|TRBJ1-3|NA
CASSLEVGWGVAIYF
TGTGCCAGCAGCTTAGAGGTCGGGTGGGGGGTCGCCATATATTTT
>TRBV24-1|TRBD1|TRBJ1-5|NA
CATSAGQGVGGQHF
TGTGCCACCAGTGCAGGACAGGGGGTTGGGGGGCAGCATTTT
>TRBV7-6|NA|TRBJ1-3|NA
CASSREGRAPNTIYF
TGTGCCAGCAGTCGAGAGGGCAGGGCCCCGAACACCATATATTTT
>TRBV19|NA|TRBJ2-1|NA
CASRTDSYEQFF
TGTGCCAGTAGGACAGACTCCTATGAGCAGTTCTTC
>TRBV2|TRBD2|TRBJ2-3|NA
CASRAGLAGTDTQYF
TGTGCCAGCAGGGCCGGACTAGCGGGCACAGATACGCAGTATTTT
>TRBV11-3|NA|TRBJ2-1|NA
CASSSQEGHEQFF
TGTGCCAGCAGCTCCCAGGAAGGACATGAGCAGTTCTTC
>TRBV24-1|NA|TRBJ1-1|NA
CATRGGVSQSTEAFF
TGTGCCACCAGAGGGGGAGTCTCCCAGTCCACTGAAGCTTTCTTT
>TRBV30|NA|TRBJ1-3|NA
CAWSPGGNTIYF
TGTGCCTGGAGTCCGGGGGGGAACACCATATATTTT
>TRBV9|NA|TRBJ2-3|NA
CASSVGADTDTQYF
TGTGCCAGCAGCGTAGGGGCGGATACAGATACGCAGTATTTT
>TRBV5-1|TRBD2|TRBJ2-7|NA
CASSPGAGGSYEQYF
TGCGCCAGCAGCCCGGGAGCGGGGGGCTCCTACGAGCAGTACTTC
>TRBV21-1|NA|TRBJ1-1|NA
CASSKETDRNTGAFF
TGTGCCAGCAGCAAAGAAACGGACAGGAACACTGGAGCTTTCTTT
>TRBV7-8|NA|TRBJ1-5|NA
CASSLVVRQPQHF
TGTGCCAGCAGCTTAGTAGTAAGACAGCCCCAGCATTTT
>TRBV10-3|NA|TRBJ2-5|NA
CAITRESRETQYF
TGTGCCATCACCAGGGAATCTCGAGAGACCCAGTACTTC
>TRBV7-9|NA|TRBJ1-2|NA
CASSLDSEYYGYTF
TGTGCCAGCAGCTTGGACAGCGAATACTATGGCTACACCTTC
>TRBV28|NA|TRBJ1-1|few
CASIENTEAFF
TGTGCCAGCATTGAGAACACTGAAGCTTTCTTT
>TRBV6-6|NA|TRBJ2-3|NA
CASLYADTQYF
TGTGCCAGCTTGTATGCAGATACGCAGTATTTT
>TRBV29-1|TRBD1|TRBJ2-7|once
CSVEGAGGHEQYF
TGCAGCGTCGAAGGGGCAGGGGGTCACGAGCAGTACTTC
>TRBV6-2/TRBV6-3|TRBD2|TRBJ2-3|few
CASSSGTRYTDSQYF
TGTGCCAGCAGCTCCGGGACTAGATACACAGATTCGCAGTATTTT